What follows are 5 T cell receptor beta chains derived from one specimen sequenced in a study of cytomegalovirus exposure and HLA in healthy donors. The PCR contained 60 Vbeta and 13 Jbeta primers. The assay was immunoSEQ multiplex PCR, and TCRdb's table has in-frame clones only and misses some. The repertoire has approximately 120,000 clones, under 90% of them found once; the top ten carry 3.6%. The sequenced material came from PBMCs. These receptors all come from a woman in her 40s in good health and CMV-seropositive.

The chain combines TRBV18 with TRBJ2-7; tentative D call: TRBD1 (6 bases). The CDR3 runs to 14 residues. Trimming took 4 bases from V and 7 from J, leaving 17 bases between them. The germline V gene encodes CDR1 KGHSH and CDR2 LQKENI. The CDR3 is CASSLDRNNREQYF. As DNA, the CDR3 is TGTGCCAGCTCACTCGACAGGAACAATCGGGAGCAGTACTTC.

The chain uses TRBV13 and TRBJ2-2; possible D gene TRBD1, 5 bases. The ends were cut back, 1 base at V and 4 bases at J, with 7 bases in the middle. This CDR3 is built from 14 residues. Germline lookup yields CDR1 PRHDT and CDR2 FYEKMQ (reference sequence). Here the CDR3 DNA reads TGTGCCAGCAGCTTAGTGGGGCGCACCGGGGAGCTGTTTTTT. This translates into CASSLVGRTGELFF.

This chain joins TRBV14 and TRBJ1-3; 8 bases agree with TRBD1. This CDR3 is 19 amino acids long. After removal of 3 bases from V and 5 bases from J, the junction contained 18 bases not matched to a gene. Per the germline V gene, CDR1 is SGHDN and CDR2 is FVKESK. The CDR3 protein is CASSHPQRPPTGARNTIYF. The CDR3 bases are TGTGCCAGCAGCCATCCACAAAGGCCCCCGACAGGGGCGAGAAACACCATATATTTT.

V and J are TRBV19 and TRBJ2-1, with 7 bases matching TRBD1. The CDR3 length is 15 residues. J was trimmed by 4 bases and V by 5 bases; bases with no gene match: 8. Germline V gene sequence: CDR1 LNHDA, CDR2 SQIVND (reference sequence). Here the CDR3 reads CASSPGTVSYNEQFF. The CDR3 coding sequence is TGTGCCAGTAGTCCCGGGACAGTAAGTTACAATGAGCAGTTCTTC.

This chain connects TRBV9 to TRBJ1-2, with D unresolved. Germline V lookup: CDR1 SGDLS, CDR2 YYNGEE. The CDR3 is 12 amino acids. With 8 bases removed from V and 6 bases from J, the gap between germline ends came to 14 bases. The CDR3 bases are TGTGCCAGACCCTGGACTTTTCATGGCTACACCTTC. Translation gives CARPWTFHGYTF. The whole variable domain, filled in from reference TRBV9 and TRBJ1-2, reads DSGVTQTPKHLITATGQRVTLRCSPRSGDLSVYWYQQSLDQGLQFLIQYYNGEERAKGNILERFSAQQFPDLHSELNLSSLELGDSALYFCARPWTFHGYTFGSGTRLTVV.